Following are 23 T cell receptor beta chains from one sample sequenced in a study of T cells in Graves' hyperthyroidism and ophthalmopathy. Amplified regions were TCR beta CDR3 sequences from RNA transcripts. TCR CDR3 regions were first amplified by RT-PCR with HTBI primers. One entry per CDR3 protein results from TCRdb running MiXCR on the multiplex PCR reads. The repertoire has 500,000 or so distinct CDR3 sequences, roughly a sixth of them found once; the top ten carry roughly 15%. Sequenced input: blood. The receptors derive from a woman between 18 and 30 years old with Graves' ophthalmopathy.

This clonotype was seen at least ten times. The V call is TRBV11-2, the J call TRBJ1-1; maybe TRBD1 (5 bases). Germline V CDR1 and CDR2: SGHAT, FQNNGV. CDR3 length: 14 residues. With 3 bases removed from V and 0 bases from J, the gap between germline ends came to 8 bases. Here the CDR3 DNA reads TGTGCCAGCAGCTTTCAGGGCTTGAACACTGAAGCTTTCTTT. It is translated as CASSFQGLNTEAFF.

This clonotype was observed a few times. This sequence may be a read error, since a much larger clone differs from it by one base. The chain recombines TRBV12-3 or TRBV12-4 with TRBJ1-2, with 8 bases matching TRBD1. CDR3 length: 15 residues. This CDR3 is CASSTGTGSNYGHTF. CDR3 bases: TGTGCCAGCAGTACTGGGACAGGCTCTAACTATGGCCACACCTTC.

Many counts were recorded for this clonotype. This rearrangement joins TRBV5-1 to TRBJ2-1; weak D call: TRBD2 (6 bases). The germline V gene has CDR1 SGHRS and CDR2 YFSETQ. The CDR3 sequence is 15 residues long. V was pared by 3 bases and J by 6 bases, with 16 bases between. The CDR3: CASSYRDLAINEQFF. In DNA form, the CDR3 reads TGCGCCAGCAGCTACCGGGACTTAGCCATCAATGAGCAGTTCTTC.

In this sample, this clonotype turned up many times. This chain uses TRBV7-2 with TRBJ2-3; 8 positions match TRBD2. This CDR3 is 17 amino acids long. The germline V gene encodes CDR1 SGHTA and CDR2 FQGNSA. Unmatched junction bases numbered 8, after V lost 1 base and J lost 2 bases. This CDR3 reads CASSLGPAGVNTDTQYF. The CDR3 DNA is TGTGCCAGCAGCTTAGGCCCAGCGGGAGTGAACACAGATACGCAGTATTTT. The entire variable domain, with the rest obtained from reference TRBV7-2 and TRBJ2-3, is as follows: GAGVSQSPSNKVTEKGKDVELRCDPISGHTALYWYRQSLGQGLEFLIYFQGNSAPDKSGLPSDRFSAERTGGSVSTLTIQRTQQEDSAVYLCASSLGPAGVNTDTQYFGPGTRLTVL.

The rearrangement links TRBV13 to TRBJ1-1, with D possibly matching TRBD1 (6 bases). CDR1 and CDR2 from the germline V gene are PRHDT and FYEKMQ (reference sequence). V was cut by 4 bases and J by 5 bases, with 26 bases left in between. The CDR3 extends over 18 amino acids. The CDR3 DNA reads TGTGCCAGCAGCTCAGGAGAGCAGGGGTGGGTTTGGGAGACTGAAGCTTTCTTT. Translated, it gives CASSSGEQGWVWETEAFF.

This sequence joins TRBV7-8 and TRBJ1-2; TRBD1 matches 7 bases. In germline, CDR1 is SGHVS, CDR2 FQNEAQ. This CDR3 has 14 residues. V gave up 5 bases and J gave up 6 bases; unmatched junction bases: 9. Written as DNA, the CDR3 is TGTGCCAGCAGCACCAGCAGGGGGGCCAATGGCTACACCTTC. Residues: CASSTSRGANGYTF.

This chain joins TRBV4-3 and TRBJ1-2, with D uncertain. This CDR3 contains 15 residues. Per the germline V gene, CDR1 is LGHNA and CDR2 is YSLEER. V shed 0 bases and J shed 2 bases, with 10 bases lying between them. The CDR3 spells CASSQEFSTNYGYTF. The DNA of the CDR3 is TGCGCCAGCAGCCAAGAATTTTCTACAAACTATGGCTACACCTTC.

This clonotype was picked up a small number of times. The chain carries TRBV9 and TRBJ2-7; TRBD2 matches at 10 bases. The CDR3 length is 16 residues. V dropped 0 bases and J dropped 2; count of bases not matched to a gene: 5. The V gene's germline CDR1 is SGDLS and CDR2 YYNGEE. The CDR3 DNA follows: TGTGCCAGCAGCGTAGCGCCTAGCGGGGGACCCTACGAGCAGTACTTC. Amino acids: CASSVAPSGGPYEQYF.

This clonotype was seen more than once but under ten times. The gene calls are TRBV20-1 and TRBJ2-7; perhaps D is TRBD1 or TRBD2 (5 bases each). The CDR3 is 16 residues long. Germline V gives CDR1 DFQATT, CDR2 SNEGSKA (reference sequence). V was pared by 3 bases and J by 3 bases, with 21 bases between. The CDR3 DNA reads as TGCAGTGCTAGCTTTACTAGGGGAAAAAGTTTCTACGAGCAGTACTTC. Amino acid sequence: CSASFTRGKSFYEQYF.

A single count supports this clonotype. The chain employs TRBV11-2 and TRBJ2-1; D is unclear. V was pared by 1 base and J by 5 bases, with 15 bases between. CDR3 length: 16 amino acids. CDR1 and CDR2 (germline): SGHAT, FQNNGV. The CDR3 bases are TGTGCCAGCAGCTTAGTTGGTAGCAAAGAGGACAATGAGCAGTTCTTC. Its translation is CASSLVGSKEDNEQFF.

This clonotype was observed many times. The V call is TRBV6-1, the J call TRBJ1-5; perhaps TRBD1 as D (6 bases). The germline V gene encodes CDR1 MNHNS and CDR2 SASEGT. This CDR3 is 16 amino acids long. Trimming removed 7 bases at V and 7 bases at J, with 23 bases between. The chain's CDR3 is CASNPEGQGIGQPQHF. CDR3 in DNA: TGTGCCAGCAATCCCGAAGGGCAGGGGATAGGCCAGCCCCAGCATTTT.

The chain recombines TRBV7-8 with TRBJ1-6; 8 bases match TRBD1. Germline lookup yields CDR1 SGHVS and CDR2 FQNEAQ. The CDR3 length is 13 residues. V was clipped by 4 bases and J by 10 bases; unmatched bases: 3. CDR3: CASSSTGESPLHF. DNA of the CDR3: TGTGCCAGCAGCTCGACAGGGGAATCACCCCTCCACTTT.

V and J are TRBV7-3 and TRBJ2-6, with a tentative D call TRBD1 (5 bases). V dropped 5 bases and J dropped 0 bases, with 14 bases sitting between them. Germline CDR1 is SGHTA and CDR2 is FQGTGA. This CDR3 contains 17 residues. This CDR3 is CASSPRTPRSGANVLTF. The CDR3, as DNA: TGTGCCAGCAGCCCGCGGACACCCCGCTCTGGGGCCAACGTCCTGACTTTC.

This clonotype was picked up many times. V usage is TRBV11-2 and J usage is TRBJ1-2; 7 nucleotides agree with TRBD1. CDR3 size: 14 residues. CDR1 is SGHAT, CDR2 FQNNGV, per germline. Trimming at V came to 2 bases and at J to 3 bases, leaving 3 bases not matched to a gene. CDR3 nucleotides: TGTGCCAGCAGCTTAACCGGGACAGACTATGGCTACACCTTC. Translated: CASSLTGTDYGYTF.

Comments on this clonotype: A much larger clonotype is one base distant, so this may be a read error. The chain uses TRBV29-1 and TRBJ1-1; 10 nucleotides agree with TRBD1. CDR1 is SQVTM and CDR2 is ANQGSEA in the germline V gene. The CDR3 contains 14 residues. V trimming: 0 bases; J trimming: 6 bases; junction bases outside the gene matches: 4. The CDR3: CSVEDRDRGAEAFF. The CDR3 nucleotides are TGCAGCGTTGAAGATAGGGACAGGGGCGCTGAAGCTTTCTTT.

V is TRBV19 and J is TRBJ2-5, with 10 bases aligning to TRBD1. Germline CDR1 and CDR2: LNHDA and SQIVND (reference sequence). The CDR3 loop spans 17 amino acids. J lost 6 bases, V lost 4 bases, and 14 bases had no gene match. CDR3 sequence: CASSSAPGTGAVKTQYF. DNA for the CDR3: TGTGCCAGTAGTAGCGCTCCCGGGACAGGGGCCGTAAAGACCCAGTACTTC.

The CDR3 protein is CASSLDPTGGTTEAFF. CDR3 coding DNA: TGTGCCAGCAGCTTGGATCCCACAGGGGGGACCACTGAAGCTTTCTTT. The chain uses TRBV5-6 and TRBJ1-1; the match to TRBD1 covers 8 bases. Germline V gene sequence: CDR1 SGHDT, CDR2 YYEEEE. This CDR3 spans 16 amino acids. Trimming removed 0 bases from V and 4 bases from J; junction bases left unmatched: 8.

This clonotype was counted at least ten times. The V call is TRBV27, the J call TRBJ2-7; TRBD2 aligns across 13 bases. Germline V gene sequence: CDR1 MNHEY, CDR2 SMNVEV (reference sequence). This CDR3 has 16 amino acids. V trimming: 5 bases; J trimming: 3 bases; junction bases outside the gene matches: 7. CDR3 sequence (DNA): TGTGCCAGCAGTCCCGGACTAGCGGGAGTGAGCTACGAGCAGTACTTC. Its translation: CASSPGLAGVSYEQYF.

V is TRBV7-2 and J is TRBJ2-7; 8 bases are shared with TRBD1. Germline V gene lookup returns CDR1 SGHTA and CDR2 FQGNSA. V lost 3 bases and J lost 6; bases outside the gene matches: 10. The CDR3 consists of 15 residues. CDR3 sequence reads: CASSLRQGIQVEQYF. The CDR3 region has the DNA TGTGCCAGCAGCTTGCGACAGGGGATACAGGTCGAGCAGTACTTC.

About this clonotype: At one boundary the junction diverges from the germline segment, which might be a read error. The chain employs TRBV28 and TRBJ2-3; 14 bases line up with TRBD2. The CDR3 length is 19 residues. Germline V gives CDR1 MDHEN, CDR2 SYDVKM. The DNA of the CDR3 is TGTGTCAGCAGTTCTCCGGGACTAGCGGGAGCGGGGCACACAGATACGCAGTATTTT. This sequence encodes CVSSSPGLAGAGHTDTQYF.

Many counts were recorded for this clonotype. The genes are TRBV18 and TRBJ2-5; possible D gene TRBD2, 6 bases. The CDR3 length is 14 residues. Germline CDR1 KGHSH, CDR2 LQKENI. V was pared by 6 bases and J by 2 bases, with 13 bases between. The CDR3 region has the DNA TGTGCCAGCTCGCCCCGCGGGGCTCAAGAGACCCAGTACTTC. Translated, it gives CASSPRGAQETQYF.

This clonotype was recorded a few times. The chain is built from TRBV10-3 and TRBJ1-6; 7 bases fit TRBD1. The CDR3 has 15 amino acids. J was trimmed by 11 bases and V by 0 bases; bases with no gene match: 7. From germline, CDR1 is ENHRY and CDR2 SYGVKD. DNA of the CDR3: TGTGCCATCAGTGAGTCGACAGGTCAGGGGGCACCCCTCCACTTT. This codes for CAISESTGQGAPLHF.

V usage is TRBV28 and J usage is TRBJ2-7; 9 nucleotides match TRBD1. The CDR3 extends over 15 amino acids. V trimming: 5 bases; J trimming: 2 bases; junction bases outside the gene matches: 7. Germline CDR1 and CDR2: MDHEN and SYDVKM. The DNA for the CDR3 is TGTGCCAGCAGTACCGGGACAGGGAACACCTACGAGCAGTACTTC. This encodes CASSTGTGNTYEQYF.